This paragraph reports one T cell receptor beta chain. As originally analysed: It was from reference gene primer amplification that nucleated cell counts were estimated. TCRdb's table, derived via immunoSEQ multiplex PCR, lists solely in-frame clones and lacks some. Clone size and V and J calls were adopted from that table, with D and trimming inferred from the DNA. The data contain 430,000 or so clones, about 88% of them singletons. The germline gives CDR1 SGHAT, CDR2 FQDESV (reference sequence). The CDR3 is made up of 15 amino acids. The V and J ends lost 5 bases and 1 base, in that order; junction bases with no gene match: 7. This sample was taken from a study of blood T cell repertoires in COVID-19. Across the study: Some COVID-19 samples were acute and others convalescent; all came from the United States, Italy and Spain.

Researchers sorted participants into cohorts using their self-reported clinical history. Individuals in the exposed group had encountered a COVID-19 case within 2 weeks preceding study entry. The specimen sequenced was PBMCs or T cells enriched from blood (not recorded which). The source of this sequence is a woman aged 18 to 35 who had been exposed to COVID-19. This chain uses TRBV11-1 with TRBJ2-7; TRBD2 matches at 8 bases. CDR3 sequence (DNA): TGTGCCAGCAGCCTAACTAGCGGCACGTCCTACGAGCAGTACTTC. It codes for CASSLTSGTSYEQYF.